The clone carrying this T cell receptor (beta chain) was recorded only once. Original processing methods: Amplification with reference gene primers provided the estimates of nucleated cell counts. The assay was immunoSEQ multiplex PCR, and TCRdb's table has in-frame clones only and misses some. V, J and clone size reflect that table, while D and trimming were determined from the DNA. The table includes roughly 180,000 clones, roughly 79% detected once. These data come from a study of blood T cell repertoires in COVID-19. On the study more broadly: Some COVID-19 samples were acute and others convalescent; all came from the United States, Italy and Spain.

There are 13 residues in the CDR3. Per the germline V gene, CDR1 is KGHDR and CDR2 is SFDVKD. The J segment lost 5 bases and the V segment lost 5 bases, leaving 2 bases of the junction unmatched. The sequence was collected from a man in his 60s with active or convalescent COVID-19. Sample: peripheral blood. The rearrangement uses TRBV24-1 and TRBJ2-5; TRBD2 matches 9 bases. The CDR3 protein is CATSVAGVETQYF. The DNA for the CDR3 is TGTGCCACCAGTGTAGCGGGAGTGGAGACCCAGTACTTC.